The 9 T cell receptor beta chains listed next were all sequenced from one sample in a study of cytomegalovirus exposure and HLA in healthy donors. It was with 60 Vbeta and 13 Jbeta primers that the PCR ran. The method was immunoSEQ multiplex PCR; TCRdb's version includes in-frame clones alone and lacks a portion of them. Counted here are roughly 120,000 clones, about four fifths occurring once; the ten biggest clones make up 3.5% to 5%. The sample consisted of PBMCs. All receptors derive from a man aged 25-40 years in good health and CMV-seropositive.

The chain carries TRBV15 and TRBJ1-1, with D unresolved. Trimming shortened V by 7 bases and J by 0 bases, and 12 bases separated the two germline ends. CDR1 LNHNV and CDR2 YYDKDF come from the germline V gene (reference sequence). The CDR3 spans 14 residues. DNA for the CDR3: TGTGCCACCAAGAAGACTCGAATGAACACTGAAGCTTTCTTT. Translation: CATKKTRMNTEAFF.

V gene TRBV2 combines with J gene TRBJ2-3; possible D gene TRBD2, 5 bases. V lost 4 bases and J 6 bases, leaving 17 bases between the germline ends. Germline loops: CDR1 SNHLY, CDR2 FYNNEI. The CDR3 is 15 residues long. CDR3 in amino acids: CASSVRVRSGDTQYF. Here the CDR3 DNA reads TGTGCCAGCAGTGTGCGGGTGAGATCGGGGGATACGCAGTATTTT.

The chain employs TRBV4-2 and TRBJ1-1; 7 bases line up with TRBD1. CDR3 length equals 16 residues. The germline gives CDR1 LGHNA, CDR2 YNFKEQ. V shed 1 base, J shed 2 bases, and the junction held 7 bases outside the gene matches. CDR3 DNA sequence: TGTGCCAGCAGCCAAGGTATAACAGGGGTTAACACTGAAGCTTTCTTT. It specifies CASSQGITGVNTEAFF.

The chain links TRBV7-3 to TRBJ2-7, with a possible D match to TRBD2 (5 bases). The CDR3 has 14 residues. V was shortened by 5 bases and J by 6 bases, with 17 bases between the two germline ends. From germline, CDR1 is SGHTA and CDR2 FQGTGA. The CDR3 loop reads CASSTGSPGTEQYF. Here the CDR3 DNA reads TGTGCCAGCAGCACTGGGAGTCCCGGCACCGAGCAGTACTTC.

The chain combines TRBV6-6 with TRBJ2-5; D remains unclear. Germline assignment: CDR1 MNHNY and CDR2 SVGAGI (reference sequence). V was pared by 6 bases and J by 3 bases, with 17 bases between. This CDR3 spans 15 amino acids. Here the CDR3 DNA reads TGTGCCAGCAGAAATATGGAGCTCCCAGAAGAGACCCAGTACTTC. This translates into CASRNMELPEETQYF.

The chain joins TRBV11-3 to TRBJ2-5; 7 bases are a match to TRBD2. The CDR3 has 16 residues. Losses at the gene ends were 0 bases for V and 1 base for J; bases not matched to a gene: 5. The V gene's germline CDR1 is SGHNT and CDR2 YENEEA. The CDR3 coding sequence is TGTGCCAGCAGCTTAGAACCGGGGGGAAGCCAAGAGACCCAGTACTTC. Its protein product is CASSLEPGGSQETQYF. Filled out from reference TRBV11-3 and TRBJ2-5, the complete variable domain reads EAGVVQSPRYKIIEKKQPVAFWCNPISGHNTLYWYLQNLGQGPELLIRYENEEAVDDSQLPKDRFSAERLKGVDSTLKIQPAELGDSAVYLCASSLEPGGSQETQYFGPGTRLLVL.

The CDR3: CASTRDSARNEQFF. CDR3 DNA sequence: TGTGCCAGCACTAGGGACTCCGCGAGGAATGAGCAGTTCTTC. V is TRBV5-4 and J is TRBJ2-1; D is perhaps TRBD2 (6 bases). Germline CDR1 SGHNT, CDR2 YYREEE (reference sequence). The CDR3 spans 14 residues. Trimming stripped 6 bases from V and 7 bases from J, with 17 bases between.

The rearrangement uses TRBV21-1 and TRBJ2-7; TRBD1, as called in the table, went unchecked against the DNA. TRBV21-1 is flagged as a pseudogene. This CDR3 comprises 14 residues. DNA of the CDR3: TGTGCCAGCAGCACCCTGGACAGGGTCTACGAGCAGTACTTC. Amino acid sequence: CASSTLDRVYEQYF.

The rearrangement links TRBV7-8 to TRBJ2-5, with 8 bases lining up with TRBD1. The end of the DNA aligns better with TRBJ2-7, so the J call may be wrong. The CDR3 totals 14 residues. Germline CDR1 reads SGHVS; CDR2 reads FQNEAQ. Here the CDR3 reads CASSLGTGPYEQYF. CDR3 nucleotides: TGTGCCAGCAGCTTAGGGACAGGGCCCTACGAGCAGTACTTC.